These T cell receptor beta chains were read from a single sample in a study of preoperative IRX-2 immunotherapy in early breast cancer. TCRdb's copy holds only in-frame clones and misses some; the assay was immunoSEQ multiplex PCR. Counted here are about 98,000 clones, 70% to 90% occurring once; the ten biggest clones make up roughly 1.9%. Sequencing was performed on tumor tissue, taken after IRX-2 immunotherapy. These receptors originate from a human donor with breast cancer. CDR3s include the opening cysteine and the closing phenylalanine or tryptophan. The D gene is left open where the match is weak. Rows may omit the clone size; those that give it use once, few, many or a size class.

size: -; J: TRBJ2-7; D: TRBD2; V: TRBV5-1; DNA: TGCGCCAGCAGCTTGGCCCCTAGCGGGGAGGTGGGCTACGAGCAGTACTTC; CDR3: CASSLAPSGEVGYEQYF
size: -; J: TRBJ2-3; D: -; V: TRBV6-8; DNA: TGTGCCAGCAAAGGCGGGGCTAGCACAGATACGCAGTATTTT; CDR3: CASKGGASTDTQYF
size: once; J: TRBJ1-6; D: -; V: TRBV28; DNA: TGTGCCACTCTCCGAAGCTCCTATAATTCACCCCTCCACTTT; CDR3: CATLRSSYNSPLHF
size: -; J: TRBJ2-2; D: -; V: TRBV5-1; DNA: TGCGCCAGCAGCTTGGACCCGTGGAACACCGGGGAGCTGTTTTTT; CDR3: CASSLDPWNTGELFF
size: -; J: TRBJ2-1; D: TRBD2; V: TRBV5-1; DNA: TGCGCCAGCAGCTTTAGCGGGGGGGTTACCAATGAGCAGTTCTTC; CDR3: CASSFSGGVTNEQFF
size: -; J: TRBJ1-2; D: -; V: TRBV5-1; DNA: TGCGCCAGCAGCTTGGATGGGGGCACTAACTATGGCTACACCTTC; CDR3: CASSLDGGTNYGYTF
size: -; J: TRBJ1-2; D: TRBD1; V: TRBV6-8; DNA: TGTGCCAGCATCGTGACAGGGAGGGACTATGGCTACACCTTC; CDR3: CASIVTGRDYGYTF
size: -; J: TRBJ1-1; D: TRBD1; V: TRBV13; DNA: TGTGCCAGCAGACGCGGGACAGGCCTTCTGAACACTGAAGCTTTCTTT; CDR3: CASRRGTGLLNTEAFF
size: -; J: TRBJ2-5; D: -; V: TRBV29-1; DNA: TGCAGCGTCCAGACAGGACAAGAGACCCAGTACTTC; CDR3: CSVQTGQETQYF
size: -; J: TRBJ2-7; D: TRBD2; V: TRBV28; DNA: TGTGCCAGCAGCATTCCGGGGGGGCTTGCCGAGCAGTACTTC; CDR3: CASSIPGGLAEQYF
size: -; J: TRBJ2-7; D: TRBD1; V: TRBV6-8; DNA: TGTGCCAGCAGTTACTGGACAGGGGACACCTACGAGCAGTACTTC; CDR3: CASSYWTGDTYEQYF
size: once; J: TRBJ2-1; D: TRBD1; V: TRBV11-3; DNA: TGTGCCAGCAGCCGTGCGACAGGGGGTACCTACAATGAGCAGTTCTTC; CDR3: CASSRATGGTYNEQFF
size: -; J: TRBJ2-2; D: -; V: TRBV5-1; DNA: TGCGCCAGCAGTACCCAGGGACCCTCGAACACCGGGGAGCTGTTTTTT; CDR3: CASSTQGPSNTGELFF
size: -; J: TRBJ1-2; D: -; V: TRBV6-8; DNA: TGTGCCAGCAGTTACTCCCGGAGAATGAACTATGGCTACACCTTC; CDR3: CASSYSRRMNYGYTF
size: once; J: TRBJ1-4; D: -; V: TRBV30; DNA: TGTGCCTGGAGCGGGGAGAGGGGAGAAAAACTGTTTTTT; CDR3: CAWSGERGEKLFF